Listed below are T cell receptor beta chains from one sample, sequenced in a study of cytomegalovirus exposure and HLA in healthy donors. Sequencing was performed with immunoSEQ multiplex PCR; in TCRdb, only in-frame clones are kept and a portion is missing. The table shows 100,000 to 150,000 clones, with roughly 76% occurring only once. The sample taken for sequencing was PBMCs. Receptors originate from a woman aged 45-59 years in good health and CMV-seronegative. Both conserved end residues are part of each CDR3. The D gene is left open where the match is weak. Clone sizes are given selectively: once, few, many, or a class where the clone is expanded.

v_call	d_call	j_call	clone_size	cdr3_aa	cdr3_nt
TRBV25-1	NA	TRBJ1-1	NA	CASSGLIPGTEAFF	TGTGCCAGCAGTGGGCTCATTCCAGGGACTGAAGCTTTCTTT
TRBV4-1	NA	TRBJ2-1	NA	CASSQEAPVASRYNEQFF	TGCGCCAGCAGCCAAGAGGCCCCAGTAGCGTCGCGCTACAATGAGCAGTTCTTC
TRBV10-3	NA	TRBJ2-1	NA	CAISGRGEDEQFF	TGTGCCATCAGTGGCAGGGGAGAAGATGAGCAGTTCTTC
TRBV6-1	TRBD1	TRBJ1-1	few	CASRRQGMNTEAFF	TGTGCCAGCAGACGACAGGGGATGAACACTGAAGCTTTCTTT
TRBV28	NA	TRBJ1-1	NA	CASTFSPGHPNTEAFF	TGTGCCAGCACTTTCTCACCTGGACACCCGAACACTGAAGCTTTCTTT
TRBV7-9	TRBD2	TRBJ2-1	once	CASSPGTSATDEQFF	TGTGCCAGCAGTCCCGGGACTAGCGCAACAGATGAGCAGTTCTTC
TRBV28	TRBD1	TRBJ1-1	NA	CASSQGQGGSTEAFF	TGTGCCAGCAGTCAGGGACAGGGGGGCAGCACTGAAGCTTTCTTT
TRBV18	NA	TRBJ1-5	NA	CASSPDYDAQPQHF	TGTGCCAGCTCACCAGACTACGATGCTCAGCCCCAGCATTTT
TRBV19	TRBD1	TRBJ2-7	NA	CASSKSLTGGYYEQYF	TGTGCCAGTAGTAAGTCCCTGACAGGGGGCTACTACGAGCAGTACTTC
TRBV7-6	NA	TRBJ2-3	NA	CASSLSTDTQYF	TGTGCCAGCAGCCTAAGCACAGATACGCAGTATTTT
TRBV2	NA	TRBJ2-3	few	CASSEDQVGTQYF	TGTGCCAGCAGTGAAGACCAGGTTGGCACGCAGTATTTT
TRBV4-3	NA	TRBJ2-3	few	CASSHTSGFTDTQYF	TGCGCCAGCAGCCATACCAGCGGTTTCACAGATACGCAGTATTTT
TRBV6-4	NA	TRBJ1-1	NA	CASSDSLGGGDKNTEAFF	TGTGCCAGCAGTGACTCGTTGGGGGGGGGCGATAAGAACACTGAAGCTTTCTTT
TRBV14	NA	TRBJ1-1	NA	CASSSGVRVRDTEAFF	TGTGCCAGCAGCTCCGGGGTGAGGGTAAGGGACACTGAAGCTTTCTTT